Described below is a single T cell receptor (beta chain) sequence and its context. No antigen is known for it. Between the trimmed V and J ends, which lost 4 bases and 0 bases, there was a span of 19 bases. The V gene's germline CDR1 is SGHNT and CDR2 YYREEE (reference sequence). The CDR3 has 18 residues. It was with 60 Vbeta and 13 Jbeta primers that the PCR ran. Sequencing used immunoSEQ multiplex PCR; TCRdb keeps in-frame clones, though not all of them. The sample includes some 110,000 clones, more than 55% of them seen just once. The sample originates from a study of cytomegalovirus exposure and HLA in healthy donors. Study results and caveats: Later findings reportedly placed an Asian-associated ancestry cluster below the roughly 660-donor mean for N-insertions. Across all donors, roughly uniform sequencing depth was an assumption of the presence/absence analyses.

J is TRBJ2-2 and V is TRBV5-4, with D tentatively TRBD1 (6 bases). The sequence was obtained from a man between 18 and 35 years old in good health and CMV-seronegative. Sequenced: PBMCs. CDR3 DNA: TGTGCCAGCAGCCCCGGACAGAACAAAAGACCGAACACCGGGGAGCTGTTTTTT. Protein product: CASSPGQNKRPNTGELFF.